The clone carrying this T cell receptor (beta chain) was observed once. V was pared by 2 bases and J by 6 bases, with 9 bases between. The V gene's germline CDR1 is MNHEY and CDR2 SMNVEV (reference sequence). The CDR3 loop spans 13 amino acids. Only in-frame clones appear in the TCRdb table, and some are missing; sequencing was by immunoSEQ multiplex PCR. The sample consists of about 64,000 clones, roughly 96% of them appearing once. The data stem from a study of T cell changes during pregnancy in multiple sclerosis. The chain combines TRBV27 with TRBJ2-3, with unresolved D. Sequenced material: CD8+ T cells from peripheral blood mononuclear cells, taken after pregnancy. The sequence was collected from a female donor with multiple sclerosis, enrolled in a pregnancy study. The DNA for the CDR3 is TGTGCCAGCAGTTTAGCGGCCGGGGATACGCAGTATTTT. It yields the protein CASSLAAGDTQYF.